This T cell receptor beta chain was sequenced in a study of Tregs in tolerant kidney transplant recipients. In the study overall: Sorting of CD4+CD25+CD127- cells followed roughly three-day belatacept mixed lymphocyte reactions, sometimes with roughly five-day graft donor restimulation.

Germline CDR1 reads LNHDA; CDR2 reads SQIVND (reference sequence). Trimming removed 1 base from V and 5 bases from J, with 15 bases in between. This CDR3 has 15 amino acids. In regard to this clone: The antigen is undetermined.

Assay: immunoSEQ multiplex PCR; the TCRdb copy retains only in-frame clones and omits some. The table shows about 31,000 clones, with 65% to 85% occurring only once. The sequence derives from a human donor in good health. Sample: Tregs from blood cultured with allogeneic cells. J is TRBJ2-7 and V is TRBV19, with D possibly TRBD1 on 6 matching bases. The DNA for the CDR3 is TGTGCCAGTAGTATAGGGCCCGGGACAAGAGACGAGCAGTACTTC. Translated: CASSIGPGTRDEQYF.